This record covers a single T cell receptor beta chain. Its antigen remains unidentified. Base qualities are not provided; no much larger clone lies one nucleotide away. The data are from a study of memory CD4+ T cells and cytomegalovirus serostatus (dated by TCRdb to the late 2010s). Some background on the complete study: The cohort included roughly 33 healthy adults from Belgium, of whom 9 were CMV seropositive and about 25 were CMV seronegative. To replicate a published TCR-based CMV serostatus classifier, the researchers sequenced the CD4+ memory TCRbeta repertoires of a Belgian cohort whose cytomegalovirus serostatus was known. The paper as a whole reports these results and caveats: For predicting CMV serostatus, the median bootstrapped AUC was approximately 0.95 using the original framework and 0.91 using a US-trained random forest. Only CD4+CD45RO+ memory cells were sequenced, unlike the original study, which covered naive and memory CD4+ and CD8+ populations. Among the 150 to 200 previously reported CMV-associated TCRbeta sequences, roughly 68 showed up in the CD4+ memory repertoires, with each one found in between one and five individuals. The results were read as suggesting that the CMV-associated TCR signature is, for the most part, present in the CD4+ memory repertoire. The original-framework classifier achieved a median bootstrapped AUC of approximately 0.96 with a 95% CI of 0.76-1.00 on the Belgian cohort.

Via the germline V gene, CDR1 is SGHAT and CDR2 FQNNGV. V sheds 3 bases and J sheds 0 bases, leaving 13 bases between their ends. The CDR3 numbers 16 residues from cysteine through phenylalanine. Only the CDR3 part of the read is kept: 48 bases, read in frame from the first base. The Quick-DNA Microprep Kit was used to extract genomic DNA from the sorted cells. TCRbeta DNA was amplified with the immunoSEQ hsTCRbeta kit following the manufacturer's protocol. TCRbeta libraries were sequenced on an Illumina MiSeq instrument. The paper's data handling went like this. After out-of-frame sequences were removed, 2,204,828 distinct TCRbeta sequences remained, averaging approximately 72,000 per individual. Each individual was scored according to the count of some 160 previously reported CMV-associated TCRbeta sequences and the total productive distinct TCRbeta count. A beta-binomial model was reimplemented in Python, and scikit-learn random forests with default parameters were trained on data from the US cohort. On the Belgian cohort, classifier performance was reported as the median AUC, along with percentile confidence intervals, across 10,000 bootstrap iterations. TCRdb retrieved this table from immuneACCESS and kept in-frame rearrangements only. Not all clones are present; in checked studies, unresolved V genes account for under half, and no reason is known for the remainder. D and trimming were read from the DNA, whereas the V and J calls and clone size are those reported in that table. The sample profile shows approximately 56,000 clones; around 76% of them were found once. The top ten clonotypes cover over 0.35% of the sample.

A FACSAria II was used to sort memory CD4+ T cells, defined as single viable CD3+CD4+CD8-CD45RO+ cells. CMV serostatus was assessed using a Roche Elecsys assay, by which serum IgG against CMV pp150, pp28, p38 and p52 was detected. After the samples were thawed, total CD4+ T cells were enriched through positive selection using CD4 magnetic microbeads. The samples came from a different study that was designed specifically to examine the CD4+ T cell memory repertoire. Peripheral blood mononuclear cells were isolated and cryopreserved according to standard operating procedures, and serum was kept at -80 degrees C. CD3-PerCP (BW264/56), CD4-APC (RPA-T4), CD45RO-PE (UCHT1) and CD8-Pacific Orange (3B5) antibodies were used for staining, and non-viable cells were excluded with Sytox blue.

The sequence derives from an adult in good health and CMV-seronegative. The rearrangement combines TRBV11-2 with TRBJ2-3, and TRBD2 may be the D gene, going by 5 matching bases. Sequencing was performed on memory CD4+ T cells from blood. The CDR3: CASSFVAGSSTDTQYF. The nucleotide sequence is given as TGTGCCAGCAGCTTTGTCGCGGGTTCTAGCACAGATACGCAGTATTTT.